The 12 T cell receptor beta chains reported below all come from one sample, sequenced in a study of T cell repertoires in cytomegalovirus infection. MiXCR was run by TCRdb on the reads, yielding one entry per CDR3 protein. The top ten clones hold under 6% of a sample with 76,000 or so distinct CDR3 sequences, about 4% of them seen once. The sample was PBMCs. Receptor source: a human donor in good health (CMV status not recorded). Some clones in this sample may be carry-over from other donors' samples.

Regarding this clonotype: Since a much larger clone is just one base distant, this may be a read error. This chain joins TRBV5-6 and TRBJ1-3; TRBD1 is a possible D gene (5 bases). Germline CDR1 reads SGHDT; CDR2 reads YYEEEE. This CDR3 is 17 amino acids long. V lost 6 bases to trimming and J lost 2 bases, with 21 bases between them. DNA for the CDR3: TGTGCCAGCAACCATGGACAACCCGGTAGGCCTGGAAACACCATATATTTT. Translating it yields CASNHGQPGRPGNTIYF.

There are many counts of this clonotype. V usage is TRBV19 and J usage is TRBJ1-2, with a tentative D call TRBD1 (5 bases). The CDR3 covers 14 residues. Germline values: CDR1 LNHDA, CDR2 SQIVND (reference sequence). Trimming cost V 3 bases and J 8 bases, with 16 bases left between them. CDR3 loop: CASSIGRVSGGYTF. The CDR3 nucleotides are TGTGCCAGTAGTATTGGCAGGGTGTCCGGCGGCTACACCTTC.

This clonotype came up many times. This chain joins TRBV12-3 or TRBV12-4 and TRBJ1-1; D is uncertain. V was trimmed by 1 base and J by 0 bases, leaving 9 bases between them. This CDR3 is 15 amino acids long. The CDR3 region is CASSLDGAMNTEAFF. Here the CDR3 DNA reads TGTGCCAGCAGTTTAGATGGCGCTATGAACACTGAAGCTTTCTTT.

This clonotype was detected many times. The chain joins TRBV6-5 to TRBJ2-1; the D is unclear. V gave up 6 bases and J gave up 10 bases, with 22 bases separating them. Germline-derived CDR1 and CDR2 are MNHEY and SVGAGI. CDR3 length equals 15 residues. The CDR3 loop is CASRPVAGRPSEQFF. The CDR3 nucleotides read TGTGCCAGCAGACCCGTAGCCGGTCGTCCAAGCGAGCAGTTCTTC.

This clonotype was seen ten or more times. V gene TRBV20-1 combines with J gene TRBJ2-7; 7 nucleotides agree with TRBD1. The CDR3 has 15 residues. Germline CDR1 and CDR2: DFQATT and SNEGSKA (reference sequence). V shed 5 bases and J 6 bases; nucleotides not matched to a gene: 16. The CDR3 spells CSAGGKDREIIEQYF. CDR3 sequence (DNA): TGCAGTGCTGGCGGAAAAGACAGGGAGATCATCGAGCAGTACTTC.

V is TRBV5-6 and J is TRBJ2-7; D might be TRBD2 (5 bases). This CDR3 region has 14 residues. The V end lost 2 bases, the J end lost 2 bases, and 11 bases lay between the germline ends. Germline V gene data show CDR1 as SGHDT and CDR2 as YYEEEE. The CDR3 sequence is CASSFTGIAYEQYF. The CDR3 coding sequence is TGTGCCAGCAGCTTCACCGGGATCGCCTACGAGCAGTACTTC.

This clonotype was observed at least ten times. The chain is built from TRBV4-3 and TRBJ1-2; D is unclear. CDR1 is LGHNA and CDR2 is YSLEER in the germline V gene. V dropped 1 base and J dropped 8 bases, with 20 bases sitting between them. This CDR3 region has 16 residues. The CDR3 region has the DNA TGCGCCAGCAGCCAAGTAGGGATATTGCCTATCGAGGGCTACACCTTC. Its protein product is CASSQVGILPIEGYTF.

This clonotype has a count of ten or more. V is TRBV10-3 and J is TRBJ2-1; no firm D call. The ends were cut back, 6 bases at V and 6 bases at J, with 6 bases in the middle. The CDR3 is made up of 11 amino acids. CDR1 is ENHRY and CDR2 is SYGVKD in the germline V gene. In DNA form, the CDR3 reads TGTGCCATCAGACAGACCAATGAGCAGTTCTTC. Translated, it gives CAIRQTNEQFF.

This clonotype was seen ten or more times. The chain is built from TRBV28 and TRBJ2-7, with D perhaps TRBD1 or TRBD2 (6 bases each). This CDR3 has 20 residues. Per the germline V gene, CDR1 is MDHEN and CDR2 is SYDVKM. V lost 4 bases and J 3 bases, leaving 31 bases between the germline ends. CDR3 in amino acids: CASSSLFVGGPEETDYEQYF. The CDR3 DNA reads TGTGCCAGCAGTTCTCTATTCGTGGGGGGCCCCGAAGAGACCGACTACGAGCAGTACTTC.

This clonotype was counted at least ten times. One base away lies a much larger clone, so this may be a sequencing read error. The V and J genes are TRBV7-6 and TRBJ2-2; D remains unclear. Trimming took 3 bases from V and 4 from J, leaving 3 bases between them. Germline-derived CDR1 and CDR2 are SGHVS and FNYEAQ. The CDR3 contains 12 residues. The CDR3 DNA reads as TGTGCCAGCAGCTTCGGCACCGGGGAGCTGTTTTTT. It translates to CASSFGTGELFF.

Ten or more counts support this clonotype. This CDR3 is CASKTQQVDTGELFF. The CDR3 DNA reads TGTGCCAGCAAAACCCAGCAGGTCGACACCGGGGAGCTGTTTTTT. This chain connects TRBV18 to TRBJ2-2; D unresolved. Germline V gene lookup returns CDR1 KGHSH and CDR2 LQKENI. The CDR3 totals 15 residues. Trimming stripped 8 bases from V and 3 bases from J, with 16 bases between.

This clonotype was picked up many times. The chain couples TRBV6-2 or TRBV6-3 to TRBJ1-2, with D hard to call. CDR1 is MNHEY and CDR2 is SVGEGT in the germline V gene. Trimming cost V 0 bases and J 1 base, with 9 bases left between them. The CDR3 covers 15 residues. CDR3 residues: CASSYSGGRNYGYTF. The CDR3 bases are TGTGCCAGCAGTTACTCTGGCGGACGTAACTATGGCTACACCTTC.